This entry lists 32 T cell receptor beta chains sequenced from one sample in a study of T cell changes during pregnancy in multiple sclerosis. Libraries were prepared by immunoSEQ multiplex PCR; TCRdb keeps only in-frame clonotypes and omits some of them. This table holds about 47,000 clones, 80% to 95% found once. The input for sequencing was peripheral blood, taken after pregnancy. The receptors were sampled from a female donor with multiple sclerosis, enrolled in a pregnancy study.

This chain joins TRBV9 and TRBJ2-1; 11 bases are shared with TRBD2. Germline CDR1 reads SGDLS; CDR2 reads YYNGEE. Trimming took 0 bases from V and 7 from J; bases not matched to a gene: 3. The CDR3 loop spans 15 amino acids. The CDR3 spells CASSVALAGDNEQFF. The CDR3 bases are TGTGCCAGCAGCGTAGCACTAGCGGGGGATAATGAGCAGTTCTTC.

This chain joins TRBV18 and TRBJ1-3; D call uncertain. V was cut by 5 bases and J by 0 bases, with 11 bases left in between. Germline V gene lookup returns CDR1 KGHSH and CDR2 LQKENI. The CDR3 loop spans 15 amino acids. The CDR3 region is CASSRLPTSGNTIYF. The CDR3, as DNA: TGTGCCAGCTCAAGACTGCCGACCTCTGGAAACACCATATATTTT.

The chain uses TRBV2 and TRBJ2-5; possibly TRBD2 for D (6 bases). In germline, CDR1 is SNHLY, CDR2 FYNNEI. This CDR3 comprises 14 residues. V lost 6 bases and J lost 4, with 15 bases in between. The CDR3 here is CASSAGPLGETQYF. DNA for the CDR3: TGTGCCAGCAGCGCGGGACCGCTTGGAGAGACCCAGTACTTC.

In this sample, this clone turned up once. The chain has TRBV11-1 and TRBJ1-1; perhaps TRBD1 as D (6 bases). In germline, CDR1 is SGHAT, CDR2 FQDESV (reference sequence). Trimming took off 6 bases at V and 2 bases at J, with 16 bases between the two ends. The CDR3 length is 15 residues. CDR3 DNA: TGTGCCAGCAGGGCCGGGGGGCAGGGAAACACTGAAGCTTTCTTT. Translated: CASRAGGQGNTEAFF.

The V gene is TRBV9, the J gene TRBJ2-3, with no clear D. The V end lost 7 bases, the J end lost 5 bases, and 20 bases lay between the germline ends. Germline CDR1 and CDR2: SGDLS and YYNGEE. The length of the CDR3 is 15 residues. The CDR3 region is CASAGYGEAGDTQYF. DNA for the CDR3: TGTGCCAGCGCTGGTTATGGAGAGGCTGGAGATACGCAGTATTTT.

The chain uses TRBV29-1 and TRBJ1-1; no definite D call. This CDR3 region has 15 residues. Trimming removed 7 bases at V and 4 bases at J, with 22 bases between. CDR1 and CDR2 (germline): SQVTM, ANQGSEA. CDR3 residues: CSGGLGRMASTEAFF. CDR3 nucleotides: TGCAGCGGTGGACTGGGGAGAATGGCGTCCACTGAAGCTTTCTTT.

This clone was seen a few times. V gene TRBV6-5 combines with J gene TRBJ1-6, with D possibly matching TRBD1 (5 bases). The germline V gene encodes CDR1 MNHEY and CDR2 SVGAGI. V was pared by 7 bases and J by 7 bases, with 17 bases between. The CDR3 spans 15 residues. As DNA, the CDR3 is TGTGCCAGCACCCTCGACAGTCCTTGGAATTCACCCCTCCACTTT. Amino acid sequence: CASTLDSPWNSPLHF.

This clone was detected only a few times. The genes are TRBV7-9 and TRBJ1-1; D may be TRBD1 (6 bases). CDR1 and CDR2 from the germline V gene are SEHNR and FQNEAQ (reference sequence). The CDR3 totals 15 residues. The V gene lost 5 bases and the J gene lost 0 bases, with 13 bases spanning the gap. CDR3 DNA sequence: TGTGCCAGCAGCCCTCTGGGGACAATGAACACTGAAGCTTTCTTT. Amino acid sequence: CASSPLGTMNTEAFF.

V and J are TRBV7-8 and TRBJ1-2, with D unclear. Per the germline V gene, CDR1 is SGHVS and CDR2 is FQNEAQ. This CDR3 comprises 16 residues. With 2 bases removed from V and 8 bases from J, the gap between germline ends came to 21 bases. In nucleotides, the CDR3 is TGTGCCAGCAGCTTAAGTAGGGCTTCCCCAAGGAGGGGCTACACCTTC. Protein: CASSLSRASPRRGYTF.

The chain recombines TRBV7-3 with TRBJ2-3; 10 bases are a match to TRBD2. Germline lookup yields CDR1 SGHTA and CDR2 FQGTGA. The CDR3 totals 17 residues. V shed 3 bases, J shed 0 bases, and the junction held 6 bases outside the gene matches. CDR3 nucleotide sequence: TGTGCCAGCAGCTTGGCTAGCGGGGGAACTAGCACAGATACGCAGTATTTT. Protein product: CASSLASGGTSTDTQYF.

The V call is TRBV27, the J call TRBJ1-4; no clear D gene. The CDR3 covers 14 residues. Germline V lookup: CDR1 MNHEY, CDR2 SMNVEV (reference sequence). V lost 2 bases to trimming and J lost 7 bases, with 11 bases between them. The CDR3 nucleotides are TGTGCCAGCAGTTTAGCTTACGATAGTGAAAAACTGTTTTTT. Encoded protein: CASSLAYDSEKLFF.

The chain recombines TRBV29-1 with TRBJ2-1; 16 positions match TRBD2. The junction had 7 bases not matched to a gene; V was cut back by 1 base and J by 7 bases. This CDR3 has 17 residues. Germline V gene lookup returns CDR1 SQVTM and CDR2 ANQGSEA. The CDR3 is CSVEGGLAGGPRNEQFF. The CDR3 DNA reads TGCAGCGTTGAAGGGGGACTAGCGGGGGGGCCGAGAAATGAGCAGTTCTTC.

The gene calls are TRBV11-3 and TRBJ2-5; no firm D call. Trimming stripped 1 base from V and 4 bases from J, with 7 bases between. Germline CDR1 is SGHNT and CDR2 is YENEEA. The CDR3 has 13 residues. CDR3 nucleotide sequence: TGTGCCAGCAGCTTAGGTTTAGCAGAGACCCAGTACTTC. It is translated as CASSLGLAETQYF.

The chain is built from TRBV19 and TRBJ2-5; 7 nucleotides match TRBD1. Germline values: CDR1 LNHDA, CDR2 SQIVND (reference sequence). The trim removed 6 bases at V and 0 bases at J, leaving 4 bases unmatched. The CDR3 sequence is 14 residues long. For the CDR3, the DNA is TGTGCCAGTAGATCGGACAGGAACCAAGAGACCCAGTACTTC. This codes for CASRSDRNQETQYF.

The chain is built from TRBV6-5 and TRBJ2-1; 8 nucleotides line up with TRBD2. Germline V gives CDR1 MNHEY, CDR2 SVGAGI. The CDR3 is 15 residues long. The V gene end was trimmed by 5 bases and the J gene end by 3 bases; junction bases not matched to a gene: 6. The CDR3 nucleotides read TGTGCCAGCAGTCTCGGGACTAGAATCTACAATGAGCAGTTCTTC. Encoded protein: CASSLGTRIYNEQFF.

V is TRBV6-1 and J is TRBJ2-1, with TRBD1 matching over 9 bases. This CDR3 contains 19 residues. Unmatched junction bases numbered 13, after V lost 0 bases and J lost 4 bases. Germline V CDR1 and CDR2: MNHNS, SASEGT. The CDR3 DNA reads TGTGCCAGCAGTGAAGCGCAAAGTAGGGGACAGGGAAGATACAATGAGCAGTTCTTC. Its protein is CASSEAQSRGQGRYNEQFF.

The J gene is TRBJ2-7, the V gene TRBV5-6; TRBD2 matches 9 bases. The CDR3 is 16 residues long. The J segment lost 7 bases and the V segment lost 0 bases, leaving 11 bases of the junction unmatched. The germline gives CDR1 SGHDT, CDR2 YYEEEE. CDR3 bases: TGTGCCAGCAGCTTGGCCCTGACTAGCGGCGGCCTAGAGCAGTACTTC. Translated: CASSLALTSGGLEQYF.

This clone has only one observation. This chain uses TRBV6-5 with TRBJ2-7, with 10 bases identical to TRBD1. This CDR3 spans 14 amino acids. CDR1 and CDR2 from the germline V gene are MNHEY and SVGAGI. V gave up 4 bases and J gave up 6 bases; unmatched junction bases: 6. The CDR3: CASSSIRDRGEQYF. In nucleotides, the CDR3 is TGTGCCAGCAGTTCTATCCGGGACAGGGGCGAGCAGTACTTC.

CDR3 bases: TGTGCCAGCAGCGTAGGACAGGGGAAGCAGTACTTC. This sequence encodes CASSVGQGKQYF. This sequence joins TRBV9 and TRBJ2-7, with 8 bases that match TRBD1. The CDR3 has 12 amino acids. The V gene end was trimmed by 0 bases and the J gene end by 8 bases; junction bases not matched to a gene: 1. Germline V gene sequence: CDR1 SGDLS, CDR2 YYNGEE.

The chain recombines TRBV6-5 with TRBJ2-1; the D is unclear. Per germline, CDR1 MNHEY and CDR2 SVGAGI. This CDR3 comprises 12 residues. Deletions cut 0 bases from V and 8 bases from J, with 5 bases between. This chain's CDR3 is CASSYSSHEQFF. As DNA, the CDR3 is TGTGCCAGCAGTTACTCGAGCCATGAGCAGTTCTTC.

The chain is built from TRBV5-1 and TRBJ1-1; D gene unclear. V lost 6 bases to trimming and J lost 4 bases, with 13 bases between them. Germline CDR1 SGHRS, CDR2 YFSETQ. This CDR3 region has 13 residues. Here the CDR3 reads CASTQGRGTEAFF. CDR3 in DNA: TGCGCCAGCACCCAAGGACGGGGCACTGAAGCTTTCTTT.

The V gene is TRBV18, the J gene TRBJ1-6; 8 bases match TRBD1. Per germline, CDR1 KGHSH and CDR2 LQKENI. J gave up 8 bases and V 3 bases, and 18 bases lay outside the gene matches. The CDR3 is made up of 19 amino acids. This CDR3 is CASSPVPGQETYGYSPLHF. In DNA, the CDR3 is TGTGCCAGCTCACCGGTCCCGGGACAGGAAACCTACGGCTATTCACCCCTCCACTTT.

The chain combines TRBV29-1 with TRBJ1-3; no reliable D call. This CDR3 region has 14 residues. The V end lost 1 base, the J end lost 0 bases, and 7 bases lay between the germline ends. Germline CDR1 SQVTM, CDR2 ANQGSEA. CDR3 sequence reads: CSVEGRLSGNTIYF. DNA of the CDR3: TGCAGCGTTGAAGGCAGACTCTCTGGAAACACCATATATTTT.

This sequence joins TRBV19 and TRBJ1-2, with a tentative D call TRBD1 (6 bases). Trimming stripped 2 bases from V and 5 bases from J, with 9 bases between. In germline, CDR1 is LNHDA, CDR2 SQIVND (reference sequence). The CDR3 sequence is 13 residues long. CDR3 residues: CASSIRQVYGYTF. The CDR3 nucleotides read TGTGCCAGTAGTATAAGACAGGTGTATGGCTACACCTTC.

The sample holds a few counts of this clone. CDR3 sequence: CASSQGVSGQPQHF. The CDR3 nucleotides are TGCGCCAGCAGCCAAGGCGTCTCGGGGCAGCCCCAGCATTTT. The genes are TRBV4-3 and TRBJ1-5; D uncertain. Trimming stripped 1 base from V and 7 bases from J, with 11 bases between. The germline V gene has CDR1 LGHNA and CDR2 YSLEER. The CDR3 spans 14 residues.

The CDR3: CASSRDRGPDYGYTF. The CDR3 DNA reads TGTGCCAGCTCTCGCGATAGGGGGCCAGACTATGGCTACACCTTC. This chain connects TRBV18 to TRBJ1-2; TRBD1 aligns across 7 bases. The CDR3 has 15 residues. CDR1 KGHSH and CDR2 LQKENI come from the germline V gene. J lost 3 bases, V lost 6 bases, and 10 bases had no gene match. Full variable domain (missing parts from reference TRBV18 and TRBJ1-2): NAGVMQNPRHLVRRRGQEARLRCSPMKGHSHVYWYRQLPEEGLKFMVYLQKENIIDESGMPKERFSAEFPKEGPSILRIQQVVRGDSAAYFCASSRDRGPDYGYTFGSGTRLTVV.

The chain couples TRBV27 to TRBJ1-1; D is possibly TRBD1 (5 bases). The CDR3 totals 13 residues. V lost 2 bases and J 5 bases, leaving 9 bases between the germline ends. Germline-derived CDR1 and CDR2 are MNHEY and SMNVEV (reference sequence). CDR3 nucleotides: TGTGCCAGCAGTTTAGCAGGGAAGACTGAAGCTTTCTTT. Its translation: CASSLAGKTEAFF.

This clone has just a few counts. The rearrangement uses TRBV5-1 and TRBJ1-1; maybe TRBD1 (6 bases). CDR3 length equals 12 residues. Trimming removed 1 base at V and 6 bases at J, with 7 bases between. Germline CDR1 SGHRS, CDR2 YFSETQ. DNA for the CDR3: TGCGCCAGCAGCTTGTCAGGGGCTGAAGCTTTCTTT. Translation: CASSLSGAEAFF.

The gene calls are TRBV4-3 and TRBJ2-5; tentative D call: TRBD1 (7 bases). CDR3 length: 16 residues. Germline V gene data show CDR1 as LGHNA and CDR2 as YSLEER. V dropped 1 base and J dropped 4 bases, with 16 bases sitting between them. The CDR3 coding sequence is TGCGCCAGCAGCCAAGGGGGGCCAGGGGGGCGAGAGACCCAGTACTTC. Its translation: CASSQGGPGGRETQYF.

The V gene is TRBV27, the J gene TRBJ1-1; weak D call: TRBD1 (6 bases). The V end lost 5 bases, the J end lost 0 bases, and 13 bases lay between the germline ends. Per the germline V gene, CDR1 is MNHEY and CDR2 is SMNVEV (reference sequence). CDR3 length: 15 residues. The chain's CDR3 is CASSPGQNMNTEAFF. The DNA of the CDR3 is TGTGCCAGCAGTCCGGGACAAAACATGAACACTGAAGCTTTCTTT.

The chain employs TRBV7-6 and TRBJ2-1; a possible D gene is TRBD1 (5 bases). Germline CDR1 SGHVS, CDR2 FNYEAQ. The CDR3 length is 14 residues. Trimming left V 0 bases short and J 12 bases short, with 15 bases between. The CDR3 reads CASSLAGPSKGQFF. The DNA for the CDR3 is TGTGCCAGCAGCTTAGCGGGGCCAAGTAAAGGGCAGTTCTTC.

The J gene is TRBJ2-7, the V gene TRBV5-5; TRBD2 is a possible D gene (6 bases). V was clipped by 4 bases and J by 0 bases, with 14 bases between them. CDR1 and CDR2 from the germline V gene are SGHKS and YYEKEE (reference sequence). The CDR3 consists of 15 residues. The CDR3 reads CASSRPGDASYEQYF. CDR3 nucleotides: TGTGCCAGCAGCAGGCCGGGGGACGCCTCCTACGAGCAGTACTTC.